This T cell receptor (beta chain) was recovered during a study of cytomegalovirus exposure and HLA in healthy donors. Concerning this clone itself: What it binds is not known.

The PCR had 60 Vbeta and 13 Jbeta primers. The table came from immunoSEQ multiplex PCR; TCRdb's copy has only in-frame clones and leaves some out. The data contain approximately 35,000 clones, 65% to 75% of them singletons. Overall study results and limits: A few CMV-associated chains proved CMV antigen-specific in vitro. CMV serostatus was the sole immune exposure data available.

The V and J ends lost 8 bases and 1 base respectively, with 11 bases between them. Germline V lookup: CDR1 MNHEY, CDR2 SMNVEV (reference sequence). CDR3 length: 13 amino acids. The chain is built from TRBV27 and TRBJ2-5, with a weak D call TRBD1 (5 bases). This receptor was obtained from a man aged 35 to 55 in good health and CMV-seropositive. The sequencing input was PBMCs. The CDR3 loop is CASGPRVQETQYF. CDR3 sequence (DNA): TGTGCCAGCGGCCCCAGGGTCCAAGAGACCCAGTACTTC.